This TCR beta chain was found in a study of T cells in Graves' hyperthyroidism and ophthalmopathy (dated by TCRdb to between 2018 and 2021). With regard to the full study: Peripheral blood was collected at initial diagnosis, before any treatment. A discovery cohort of about a hundred patients, 43 with Graves' ophthalmopathy and fewer than 65 with stable Graves' hyperthyroidism, was used to find distinguishing TCR V-J signatures. Prospective prediction of ophthalmopathy was tested in an independent validation cohort consisting of about 19 hyperthyroidism patients and approximately 16 patients who later progressed to ophthalmopathy. The 100 or so discovery patients were divided at random into training and test sets in a 7:3 ratio. Thyroid tissue and blood T-cell repertoires from roughly six Graves' hyperthyroidism patients were also compared in the study. After sampling, hyperthyroidism patients received methimazole starting at 30 mg daily, and ophthalmopathy patients received high-dose intravenous methylprednisolone. The paper reports TCR Vbeta CDR3 sequencing of some 140 peripheral blood samples: fewer than 50 ophthalmopathy, about 75 hyperthyroidism and approximately 17 progressor patients.

Points the paper makes about the study in general: In validation, the model predicted progression to ophthalmopathy with approximately 71% sensitivity and roughly 72% specificity, a median of 6.5 months before onset. Sample size was not statistically predetermined, and blinding of investigators to group allocation was not performed. A 13 V-J signature model separated ophthalmopathy from stable hyperthyroidism, with approximately 87% sensitivity and about 81% specificity in cross-validation and 80%/75% in testing. Most expanded thyroid clonotypes (frequency above 0.001) were also detected in blood, a finding suggesting that blood repertoires may reflect thyroid immune responses.

With regard to this clonotype: No cognate antigen has been identified for it. Per-base quality was not reported, and no clone a single base away is much larger than it.

The TCR beta CDR3 regions were amplified from RNA transcripts. The TCR CDR3 was subjected to a first round of RT-PCR using the HTBI primer set and the Qiagen OneStep RT-PCR kit. A second multiplex PCR round built the libraries, followed by size selection and purification. Paired-end sequencing of the libraries was performed with 100 bp reads on an Illumina HiSeq2000. In the original analysis: SOAPnuke was used to process the raw data, throwing out any read that contained adapters or uncalled bases, had a mean Phred below 15, or lacked an exact constant-primer or identifier match. COPE v1.2.5 was used to merge the high-quality paired reads, and each unique nucleotide sequence was defined as a clonotype. Clonotypes were aligned to IMGT TRBV, TRBD and TRBJ reference segments using MiTCR v1.1. The analysis was restricted to V-J combinations with a frequency above 0.0001, which together covered 99.2% of the repertoires. The TCS score was defined as F50 (clonal expansion) divided by E x V (chaos), with BLOSUM62-based TCRdist calculated between CDR3 peptides within each V-J. Welch's t-statistics and random forest reduced 450 to 600 V-J features to 10 to 15, which were used in a naive Bayes classifier (R e1071). Using fastp trimming at Q25 and MiXCR clonotype assembly, TCRdb reanalyzed the public sequencing data and kept in-frame beta chains. Merged by CDR3 protein, the rows form single entries marked with the most common genes and DNA. TCRdb, rather than the study authors, made the V and J calls. The table for this sample lists about 560,000 distinct CDR3 sequences; 15% to 20% of them were counted only once. The top ten hold around a sixth of the sample.

V gives up 3 bases and J gives up 4 bases, and the segment between their germline ends measures 6 bases. Reading the germline V gene gives CDR1 KGHSH and CDR2 LQKENI. The CDR3 has 12 amino acids, counting the end cysteine and phenylalanine. Only CDR3 DNA is held: 36 bases, read in frame from base 1. Stable Graves' hyperthyroidism was defined as no progression to ophthalmopathy during 18 months of follow-up. The hyperthyroidism patients were between 18 and 65 years old and newly diagnosed, with a disease duration of less than 2 months. Exclusion was applied to patients with uncontrolled infections, other autoimmune diseases, pregnancy or lactation. Diagnoses were established on the basis of clinical symptoms, serum thyroxine and TRAb, thyroid ultrasound, and orbital computed tomography. PBMCs were isolated from about 10 ml of fresh peripheral blood by Ficoll-Paque density gradient centrifugation. Trizol reagent was used to extract total RNA, and RNA quality was then checked on an Agilent 2100 Bioanalyzer.

The chain joins TRBV18 to TRBJ1-2, with no confident D gene call. The TCR originated in a woman younger than 35 with Graves' hyperthyroidism. The sequenced material came from blood. This receptor carries the CDR3 CASSPSGYGYTF. The DNA is TGTGCCAGCTCACCCTCGGGCTATGGCTACACCTTC.